Listed here is a single T cell receptor beta chain. Its specificity is not known. This sample was taken from a study of blood T cells in healthy people across ages. Study results and caveats: Older age coincided with a roughly linear decline in TCR beta diversity per million T cells.

For the second PCR, which ran for about 7 to 11 cycles, a sample-barcoded 5' primer and a J-beta primer mix were used. Using its own MiXCR run on the 5' RACE reads, TCRdb lists one record per CDR3 protein. The table records 780,000 or so distinct CDR3 sequences, about 55% of them present only once. Donation came from healthy Caucasian individuals in Russia who were aged about 6 to 90. Germline V CDR1 and CDR2: MNHEY, SMNVEV (reference sequence). This CDR3 comprises 12 residues. The germline V and J ends were trimmed by 10 bases and 1 base, with 7 bases remaining between them. The sequence was obtained from a man aged 80 or over in good health. The specimen sequenced was blood. The V and J genes are TRBV27 and TRBJ2-2; D gene unclear. CDR3 nucleotides: TGTGCCACCGGGCGGAACACCGGGGAGCTGTTTTTT. Its protein product is CATGRNTGELFF.